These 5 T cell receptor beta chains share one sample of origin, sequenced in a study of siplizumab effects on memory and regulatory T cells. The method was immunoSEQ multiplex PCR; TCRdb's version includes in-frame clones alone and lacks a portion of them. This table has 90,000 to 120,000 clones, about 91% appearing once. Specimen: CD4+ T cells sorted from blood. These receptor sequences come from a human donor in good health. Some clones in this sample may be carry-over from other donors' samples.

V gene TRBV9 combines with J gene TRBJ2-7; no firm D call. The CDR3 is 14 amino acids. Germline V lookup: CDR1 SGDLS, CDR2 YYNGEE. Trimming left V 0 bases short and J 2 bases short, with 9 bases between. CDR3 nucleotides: TGTGCCAGCAGCGTAGATTCGTTTACCTACGAGCAGTACTTC. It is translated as CASSVDSFTYEQYF.

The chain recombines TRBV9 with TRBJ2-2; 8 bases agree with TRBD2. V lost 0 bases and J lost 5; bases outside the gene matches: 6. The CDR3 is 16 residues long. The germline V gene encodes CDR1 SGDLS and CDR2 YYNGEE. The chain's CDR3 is CASSVEGGRRTGELFF. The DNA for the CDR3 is TGTGCCAGCAGCGTAGAAGGCGGGAGGAGGACCGGGGAGCTGTTTTTT.

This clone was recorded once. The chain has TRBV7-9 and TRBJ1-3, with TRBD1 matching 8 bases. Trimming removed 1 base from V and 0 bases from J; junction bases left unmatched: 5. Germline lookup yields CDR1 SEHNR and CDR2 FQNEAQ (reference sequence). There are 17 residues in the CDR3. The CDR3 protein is CASSLGDRLRSGNTIYF. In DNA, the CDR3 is TGTGCCAGCAGCTTAGGGGACAGGCTTCGCTCTGGAAACACCATATATTTT. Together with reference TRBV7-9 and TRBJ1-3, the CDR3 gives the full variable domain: DTGVSQNPRHKITKRGQNVTFRCDPISEHNRLYWYRQTLGQGPEFLTYFQNEAQLEKSRLLSDRFSAERPKGSFSTLEIQRTEQGDSAMYLCASSLGDRLRSGNTIYFGEGSWLTVV.

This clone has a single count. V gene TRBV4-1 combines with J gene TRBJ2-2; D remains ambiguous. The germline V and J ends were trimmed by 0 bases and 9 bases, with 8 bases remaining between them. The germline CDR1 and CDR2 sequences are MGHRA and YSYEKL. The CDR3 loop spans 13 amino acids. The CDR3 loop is CASSQDQRRELFF. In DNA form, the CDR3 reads TGCGCCAGCAGCCAAGATCAGAGGCGGGAGCTGTTTTTT.

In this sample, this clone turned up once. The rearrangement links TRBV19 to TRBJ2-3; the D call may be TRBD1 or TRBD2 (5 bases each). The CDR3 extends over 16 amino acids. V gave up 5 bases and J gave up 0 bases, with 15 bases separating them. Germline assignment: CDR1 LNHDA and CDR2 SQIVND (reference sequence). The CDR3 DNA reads TGTGCCAGTAGTGAAAACCGGGACCGGAGCACAGATACGCAGTATTTT. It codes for CASSENRDRSTDTQYF.